This record covers a single TCR beta chain. As yet, its antigen is unknown. The data stem from a study of cytomegalovirus exposure and HLA in healthy donors. For the study at large: Earlier, 117 million unique TCR beta sequences were recovered from around 180 million T cells by an analysis. General observations from the study: Later on, a genetic analysis was performed. It linked a missense variant in DCLRE1C with V- and J-gene trimming of TCR beta. The study designated over 150 TCR beta chains cytomegalovirus-associated. A later analysis showed TCR association rates differing by HLA locus, peaking at DRB1 and lowest at HLA-C.

The PCR was carried out with 60 Vbeta primers and 13 Jbeta primers. Clones were read by immunoSEQ multiplex PCR, and TCRdb kept only the in-frame ones, dropping some. The profile shows more than 95,000 clones, around 75% of them singletons. The germline gives CDR1 SGHRS, CDR2 YFSETQ. V dropped 0 bases and J dropped 4; count of bases not matched to a gene: 2. The CDR3 extends over 15 amino acids. The TCR comes from a man younger than 40 in good health and CMV-seronegative. The chain carries TRBV5-1 and TRBJ2-5; 11 nucleotides agree with TRBD2. The sample taken for sequencing was PBMCs. The CDR3 reads CASSLVAGGGETQYF. DNA of the CDR3: TGCGCCAGCAGCTTGGTAGCGGGAGGGGGAGAGACCCAGTACTTC.